The present entry profiles one T cell receptor (beta chain) with its context. The antigen is undetermined. The sample comes from a study of cytomegalovirus exposure and HLA in healthy donors. The PCR made use of 60 Vbeta and 13 Jbeta primers. This table comes from immunoSEQ multiplex PCR, and its TCRdb copy is limited to in-frame clones, with some not included. The sample lists about 150,000 clones; 80% were seen once. Overall study findings and caveats: Prior analysis indicated that the majority of TCR beta V segments exhibited productivity approximately 87% or approximately 30% of the time.

The CDR3 consists of 20 residues. Per the germline V gene, CDR1 is SGHVS and CDR2 is FQNEAQ. The ends lost 1 base at V and 1 base at J; junction bases unmatched: 13. The TCR was taken from a woman aged 35 to 49 in good health and CMV-seropositive. The chain is built from TRBV7-8 and TRBJ2-3; TRBD2 matches at 11 bases. The sample taken for sequencing was PBMCs. CDR3 loop: CASSLDVGLAGGPRTDTQYF. The CDR3, as DNA: TGTGCCAGCAGCTTAGATGTAGGGCTAGCGGGAGGACCACGCACAGATACGCAGTATTTT.